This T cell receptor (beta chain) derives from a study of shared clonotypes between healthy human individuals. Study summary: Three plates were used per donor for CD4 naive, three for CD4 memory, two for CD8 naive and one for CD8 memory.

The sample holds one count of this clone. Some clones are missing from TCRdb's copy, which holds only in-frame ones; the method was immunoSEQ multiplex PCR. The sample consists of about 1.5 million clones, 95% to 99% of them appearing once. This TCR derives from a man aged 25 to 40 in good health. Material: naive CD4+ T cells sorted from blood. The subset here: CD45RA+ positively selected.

In nucleotides, the CDR3 is TGTGCCAGCAGTTTAGACTCTAGCGGGGCCCCCAGGGAGCAGTACTTC. This sequence encodes CASSLDSSGAPREQYF. The chain has TRBV28 and TRBJ2-7; 9 positions agree with TRBD2. The CDR3 extends over 16 amino acids. The junction had 12 bases not matched to a gene; V was cut back by 2 bases and J by 7 bases. Per germline, CDR1 MDHEN and CDR2 SYDVKM.